One and the same sample provided the 21 T cell receptor beta chains below, sequenced in a study of shared clonotypes between healthy human individuals. Profiled with immunoSEQ multiplex PCR; TCRdb holds only in-frame clones, not every one. The sample lists over a million clones; over 95% were seen once. Sequenced input: naive CD4+ T cells sorted from blood. Subset of the sample: CD45RA+ positively selected. These TCRs come from a young man in good health.

The V and J genes are TRBV10-1 and TRBJ1-1, with 7 bases matching TRBD1. Trimming at V came to 5 bases and at J to 3 bases, leaving 9 bases not matched to a gene. CDR1 and CDR2 from the germline V gene are WNHNN and SYGVQD (reference sequence). The CDR3 runs 15 residues. This CDR3 reads CASSTLPGGYTEAFF. The CDR3 coding sequence is TGCGCCAGCAGTACGCTGCCAGGGGGGTACACTGAAGCTTTCTTT.

The chain uses TRBV2 and TRBJ1-5, with D perhaps TRBD1 (6 bases). The CDR3 loop spans 14 amino acids. Trimming shortened V by 7 bases and J by 9 bases, and 19 bases separated the two germline ends. Germline V gene data show CDR1 as SNHLY and CDR2 as FYNNEI. The DNA of the CDR3 is TGTGCCAGCACTAACAGGGTCCTAGATCTGCCCCAGCATTTT. Amino acid sequence: CASTNRVLDLPQHF. Full variable domain (rest looked up from reference TRBV2 and TRBJ1-5): EPEVTQTPSHQVTQMGQEVILRCVPISNHLYFYWYRQILGQKVEFLVSFYNNEISEKSEIFDDQFSVERPDGSNFTLKIRSTKLEDSAMYFCASTNRVLDLPQHFGDGTRLSIL.

The chain combines TRBV6-6 with TRBJ2-7, with D perhaps TRBD2 (5 bases). Looked up from germline, CDR1 is MNHNY and CDR2 is SVGAGI (reference sequence). The V gene lost 2 bases and the J gene lost 0 bases, with 11 bases spanning the gap. The CDR3 totals 15 residues. CDR3 sequence: CASSYVAGSSYEQYF. The CDR3 DNA reads as TGTGCCAGCAGTTACGTGGCGGGTAGCTCCTACGAGCAGTACTTC.

The chain carries TRBV7-9 and TRBJ2-4, with 7 nucleotides matching TRBD2. The CDR3 extends over 19 amino acids. CDR1 SEHNR and CDR2 FQNEAQ come from the germline V gene (reference sequence). After removal of 5 bases from V and 0 bases from J, the junction contained 16 bases not matched to a gene. CDR3 sequence reads: CASSLRLEGGKLAKNIQYF. DNA for the CDR3: TGTGCCAGCAGCCTCCGGTTAGAGGGAGGGAAACTAGCCAAAAACATTCAGTACTTC.

This chain connects TRBV7-2 to TRBJ2-1; D is perhaps TRBD1 (6 bases). Trimming took 1 base from V and 6 from J, leaving 19 bases between them. The CDR3 covers 17 residues. CDR1 and CDR2 (germline): SGHTA, FQGNSA. CDR3 sequence: CASSLVSGVGFVNEQFF. CDR3 DNA sequence: TGTGCCAGCAGCTTAGTCTCAGGGGTGGGTTTCGTCAATGAGCAGTTCTTC.

V is TRBV18 and J is TRBJ2-7, with D possibly TRBD2 on 7 matching bases. The CDR3 has 15 amino acids. The V end was cut by 6 bases, the J end by 5 bases, with 20 bases between. Germline CDR1 KGHSH, CDR2 LQKENI. The CDR3 nucleotides read TGTGCCAGCTCGCAGTACGCGGGAGCAGGGGACGAGCAGTACTTC. It is translated as CASSQYAGAGDEQYF.

V is TRBV7-7 and J is TRBJ1-1, with 10 bases that match TRBD1. The CDR3 is 18 amino acids. The germline CDR1 and CDR2 sequences are SSHAT and FNYEAQ (reference sequence). V trimming: 1 base; J trimming: 3 bases; junction bases outside the gene matches: 11. The CDR3 DNA reads TGTGCCAGCAGCTTAGGCCTACGGACAGGGGGACACCACACTGAAGCTTTCTTT. It translates to CASSLGLRTGGHHTEAFF.

The J gene is TRBJ1-2, the V gene TRBV7-2, with D perhaps matching TRBD1 (6 bases). Trimming cost V 4 bases and J 8 bases, with 14 bases left between them. CDR1 and CDR2 (germline): SGHTA, FQGNSA. The CDR3 loop spans 13 amino acids. DNA of the CDR3: TGTGCCAGCAGCTCGCAACAGGGTAACGGCTACACCTTC. It yields the protein CASSSQQGNGYTF. Variable domain in full (rest from reference TRBV7-2 and TRBJ1-2): GAGVSQSPSNKVTEKGKDVELRCDPISGHTALYWYRQSLGQGLEFLIYFQGNSAPDKSGLPSDRFSAERTGGSVSTLTIQRTQQEDSAVYLCASSSQQGNGYTFGSGTRLTVV.

V is TRBV28 and J is TRBJ2-1; 7 nucleotides line up with TRBD1. Trimming took 6 bases from V and 16 from J; bases not matched to a gene: 12. Germline V gene lookup returns CDR1 MDHEN and CDR2 SYDVKM. The CDR3 is made up of 12 amino acids. The CDR3 DNA follows: TGTGCCAGCAGCACGCTCGCGACAGGGCGATTCTTC. Translating it yields CASSTLATGRFF.

This clone is a singleton in its sample. For the CDR3, the DNA is TGTGCCAGCAGCCCTGGGACTAGCGGGGTGCGGTACTTC. Protein product: CASSPGTSGVRYF. The chain links TRBV7-2 to TRBJ2-7; 13 bases fit TRBD2. This CDR3 is built from 13 residues. J gave up 12 bases and V 5 bases, and 7 bases lay outside the gene matches. Germline loops: CDR1 SGHTA, CDR2 FQGNSA.

The V call is TRBV7-2, the J call TRBJ2-6; 10 bases are shared with TRBD2. From germline, CDR1 is SGHTA and CDR2 FQGNSA. V shed 0 bases, J shed 2 bases, and the junction held 1 base outside the gene matches. The CDR3 is made up of 17 amino acids. Here the CDR3 DNA reads TGTGCCAGCAGCTTAGCCGGGACTAGCGCTGGGGCCAACGTCCTGACTTTC. Translated, it gives CASSLAGTSAGANVLTF.

The chain uses TRBV11-2 and TRBJ2-1; D is unclear. The germline gives CDR1 SGHAT, CDR2 FQNNGV. The CDR3 sequence is 14 residues long. V was shortened by 4 bases and J by 4 bases, with 11 bases between the two germline ends. For the CDR3, the DNA is TGTGCCAGCAGCTACGACCATTTTTACAATGAGCAGTTCTTC. This translates into CASSYDHFYNEQFF.

The V and J genes are TRBV27 and TRBJ2-3; TRBD2 agrees at 13 bases. CDR1 MNHEY and CDR2 SMNVEV come from the germline V gene (reference sequence). V shed 4 bases and J 4 bases; nucleotides not matched to a gene: 11. The CDR3 runs to 18 residues. As DNA, the CDR3 is TGTGCCAGCAGTTCCCGAACGACTAGCGGGAGGAGGGCAGATACGCAGTATTTT. Protein product: CASSSRTTSGRRADTQYF.

The chain is built from TRBV6-1 and TRBJ1-1, with a possible D match to TRBD1 (5 bases). CDR1 is MNHNS and CDR2 is SASEGT in the germline V gene. V gave up 1 base and J gave up 5 bases, with 14 bases separating them. The CDR3 contains 15 residues. This chain's CDR3 is CASSEVILGGTEAFF. The DNA of the CDR3 is TGTGCCAGCAGTGAAGTGATCTTGGGGGGGACTGAAGCTTTCTTT.

This clone was seen once. Other DNA variants within this sample encode the same CDR3. The J gene is TRBJ2-7, the V gene TRBV19, with no clear D. Germline V CDR1 and CDR2: LNHDA, SQIVND (reference sequence). The CDR3 has 14 amino acids. With 3 bases removed from V and 3 bases from J, the gap between germline ends came to 12 bases. CDR3 protein: CASSIPGQLYEQYF. The CDR3 nucleotides are TGTGCCAGTAGTATCCCCGGGCAGCTCTACGAGCAGTACTTC.

The CDR3 loop is CASSRDYWGEKLFF. DNA of the CDR3: TGTGCCAGCAGCCGGGACTATTGGGGTGAAAAACTGTTTTTT. The chain uses TRBV5-8 and TRBJ1-4; tentative D call: TRBD1 (5 bases). The CDR3 has 14 amino acids. Trimming stripped 4 bases from V and 7 bases from J, with 14 bases between. Germline values: CDR1 SGHTS, CDR2 YDEGEE.

J is TRBJ2-3 and V is TRBV5-1, with D possibly TRBD2 on 5 matching bases. Germline V lookup: CDR1 SGHRS, CDR2 YFSETQ. The CDR3 sequence is 11 residues long. The germline V and J ends were trimmed by 4 bases and 8 bases, with 8 bases remaining between them. The DNA of the CDR3 is TGCGCCAGCAGCAAGGACTCTACGCAGTATTTT. Residues: CASSKDSTQYF.

The chain recombines TRBV7-2 with TRBJ1-2; D is ambiguous. Trimming removed 5 bases from V and 0 bases from J, with 10 bases in between. The CDR3 has 14 amino acids. Per the germline V gene, CDR1 is SGHTA and CDR2 is FQGNSA. CDR3 in amino acids: CASSPRVANYGYTF. In DNA, the CDR3 is TGTGCCAGCAGCCCCCGCGTGGCTAACTATGGCTACACCTTC.

This chain joins TRBV4-1 and TRBJ2-5; maybe TRBD1 (5 bases). In germline, CDR1 is MGHRA, CDR2 YSYEKL. Between the trimmed V and J ends, which lost 5 bases and 2 bases, there was a span of 9 bases. CDR3 length: 13 amino acids. The CDR3 DNA reads TGCGCCAGCAGCGGCACAGGTCAAGAGACCCAGTACTTC. Translation gives CASSGTGQETQYF.

This clone was seen once. The chain employs TRBV18 and TRBJ1-2, with D possibly TRBD1 on 5 matching bases. V lost 3 bases, J lost 1 base, and 21 bases lay in between. The CDR3 runs to 18 residues. CDR1 KGHSH and CDR2 LQKENI come from the germline V gene. Written as DNA, the CDR3 is TGTGCCAGCTCACCGGTCATGAGCACAGGCAGCATTAACTATGGCTACACCTTC. As protein: CASSPVMSTGSINYGYTF.

This chain links TRBV5-5 with TRBJ2-6; 11 positions match TRBD1. The ends lost 4 bases at V and 0 bases at J; junction bases unmatched: 12. Germline V lookup: CDR1 SGHKS, CDR2 YYEKEE (reference sequence). The CDR3 contains 20 residues. DNA of the CDR3: TGTGCCAGCAGCCATAAGATCGCCGGGACAGGGGGCTCTGGGGCCAACGTCCTGACTTTC. Translated, it gives CASSHKIAGTGGSGANVLTF.